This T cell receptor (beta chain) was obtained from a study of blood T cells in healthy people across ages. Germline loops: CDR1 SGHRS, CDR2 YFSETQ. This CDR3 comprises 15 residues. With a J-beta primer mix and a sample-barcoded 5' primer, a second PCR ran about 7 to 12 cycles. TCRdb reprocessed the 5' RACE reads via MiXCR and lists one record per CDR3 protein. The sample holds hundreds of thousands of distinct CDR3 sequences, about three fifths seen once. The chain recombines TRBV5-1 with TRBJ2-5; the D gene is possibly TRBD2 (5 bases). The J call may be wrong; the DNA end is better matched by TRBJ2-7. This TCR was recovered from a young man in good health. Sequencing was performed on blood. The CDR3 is CASSLGASPGYEQYF. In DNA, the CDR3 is TGCGCCAGCAGCTTGGGGGCTAGCCCGGGCTACGAGCAGTACTTC.